This is a list of T cell receptor beta chains from one sample in a study of blood T cells in healthy people across ages. One entry per CDR3 protein results from TCRdb running MiXCR on the 5' RACE reads. The table records just under 900,000 distinct CDR3 sequences, under 30% of them present only once. Specimen: blood. These receptors all come from a woman older than 75 in good health. Each CDR3 is given with its conserved first and last residue. A D gene is named only where the DNA matches it firmly. Clone size, where shown, is once, few, many, or a class for clones that have expanded.

clone_size j_call d_call v_call cdr3_aa cdr3_nt
few TRBJ2-3 - TRBV29-1 CSVCVRGYADTQYF TGCAGCGTTTGTGTAAGGGGATACGCAGATACGCAGTATTTT
- TRBJ1-6 TRBD1 TRBV30 CAWTGGWGSPLHF TGTGCCTGGACAGGGGGTTGGGGTTCACCCCTCCACTTT
few TRBJ2-2 - TRBV20-1 CSARSRRDTGELFF TGCAGTGCTAGAAGCAGGCGGGACACCGGGGAGCTGTTTTTT
- TRBJ2-3 TRBD2 TRBV15 CATSRKRGGPTDTQYF TGTGCCACCAGCAGAAAGCGGGGGGGCCCAACAGATACGCAGTATTTT
- TRBJ2-1 TRBD1 TRBV12-3/TRBV12-4 CASQDRLGTGNEQFF TGTGCCAGCCAAGATAGACTGGGGACAGGCAATGAGCAGTTCTTC
- TRBJ1-2 - TRBV2 CASSEALQRGGYTF TGTGCCAGCAGTGAAGCGCTTCAGAGGGGAGGCTACACCTTC
few TRBJ2-7 TRBD1 TRBV7-2 CASSSDRGIYERYF TGTGCCAGCAGCTCGGACAGGGGGATCTACGAGCGGTACTTC
many TRBJ2-5 - TRBV7-2 CASSLEGYVGTQYF TGTGCCAGCAGCTTAGAGGGCTACGTGGGGACCCAGTACTTC
- TRBJ2-2 - TRBV20-1 CSAFKGGNTGELFF TGCAGTGCTTTTAAGGGCGGGAACACCGGGGAGCTGTTTTTT
few TRBJ1-1 TRBD1 TRBV10-3 CAITQGARGSTEAFF TGTGCCATCACACAGGGGGCGAGGGGTAGCACTGAAGCTTTCTTT
many TRBJ2-3 - TRBV6-2/TRBV6-3 CASSYSSVVGASDTQYF TGTGCCAGCAGTTACTCGAGTGTGGTGGGGGCGTCGGATACGCAGTATTTT
many TRBJ2-3 TRBD2 TRBV7-2 CASSLRRPLSGGASDTQYF TGTGCCAGCAGCTTACGGAGACCCCTTAGCGGGGGGGCCTCAGATACGCAGTATTTT
few TRBJ1-1 TRBD1 TRBV20-1 CSARTGGFTEAFF TGCAGTGCTAGGACAGGGGGATTCACTGAAGCTTTCTTT
few TRBJ1-5 - TRBV30 CAWSVELSNQPQHF TGTGCCTGGAGTGTTGAACTATCCAATCAGCCCCAGCATTTT
many TRBJ2-7 TRBD1 TRBV28 CASSETGNSYEQYF TGTGCCAGCAGCGAGACAGGGAATTCCTACGAGCAGTACTTC
few TRBJ1-5 - TRBV10-3 CAISESPGGYQPQHF TGTGCCATCAGTGAGTCCCCCGGGGGTTATCAGCCCCAGCATTTT
many TRBJ2-7 TRBD1 TRBV6-1 CASRGQVSYEQYF TGTGCCAGCAGGGGACAGGTCTCCTACGAGCAGTACTTC
- TRBJ1-1 - TRBV18 CASSPQPVGGPEAFF TGTGCCAGCTCACCTCAACCGGTCGGGGGCCCTGAAGCTTTCTTT
few TRBJ2-5 TRBD2 TRBV7-6 CASSLIMVASGSVETQYF TGTGCCAGCAGCTTAATAATGGTAGCTAGCGGGAGTGTCGAGACCCAGTACTTC
- TRBJ1-2 - TRBV7-9 CASSQGLVYGYTF TGTGCCAGCAGCCAAGGTCTAGTCTATGGCTACACCTTC
few TRBJ1-1 - TRBV3-1 CASSQGEVTEAFF TGTGCCAGCAGCCAAGGGGAGGTCACTGAAGCTTTCTTT
- TRBJ2-1 - TRBV20-1 CSASQALYEQFF TGTAGTGCTAGCCAGGCTTTGTATGAGCAGTTCTTC
- TRBJ2-1 - TRBV5-4 CASSLDPKSYNEQFF TGTGCCAGCAGCTTGGACCCGAAATCCTACAATGAGCAGTTCTTC
- TRBJ2-7 - TRBV15 CATSRQGAYNEQYF TGTGCCACCAGCAGACAGGGAGCCTACAATGAGCAGTACTTC
few TRBJ2-1 - TRBV18 CASSPPFTETYNEQFF TGTGCCAGCTCACCACCGTTTACGGAGACCTACAATGAGCAGTTCTTC
many TRBJ1-1 - TRBV18 CASSNSNRATEAFF TGTGCCAGCTCAAACAGTAACAGGGCCACTGAAGCTTTCTTT
- TRBJ2-3 TRBD2 TRBV20-1 CSALPSGRADTQYF TGCAGTGCCCTGCCTAGCGGGAGGGCCGATACGCAGTATTTT
many TRBJ2-3 - TRBV7-2 CASSLGFADTQYF TGTGCCAGCAGCTTAGGATTTGCAGATACGCAGTATTTT
once TRBJ2-1 TRBD1 TRBV27 CASSLTGTGNEQFF TGTGCCAGCAGTTTAACAGGGACAGGGAATGAGCAGTTCTTC
many TRBJ1-4 - TRBV2 CASSEYGATNEKLFF TGTGCCAGCAGTGAATATGGTGCAACTAATGAAAAACTGTTTTTT
- TRBJ2-5 TRBD1 TRBV20-1 CSADPHRGQYF TGCAGTGCTGACCCCCACAGGGGACAGTACTTC
- TRBJ1-2 - TRBV3-1 CASSQADTFNYGYTF TGTGCCAGCAGCCAAGCGGACACGTTCAACTATGGCTACACCTTC
few TRBJ1-6 TRBD1 TRBV3-1 CASSIQGARNSPLHF TGTGCCAGCAGCATCCAGGGGGCGCGGAATTCACCCCTCCACTTT
few TRBJ2-1 - TRBV5-1 CASSLELRNEQFF TGCGCCAGCAGCTTGGAGTTGCGGAATGAGCAGTTCTTC
few TRBJ2-7 - TRBV5-6 CASSLVGVLGEQYF TGTGCCAGCAGCTTGGTGGGTGTGTTGGGCGAGCAGTACTTC
few TRBJ1-6 - TRBV20-1 CSAREGGLSVYNSPLHF TGCAGTGCTAGAGAGGGAGGGTTATCAGTGTATAATTCACCCCTCCACTTT
- TRBJ2-5 - TRBV30 CAWSLTSSGLALRETQYF TGTGCCTGGAGTCTGACTTCGTCCGGGTTAGCTTTGCGAGAGACCCAGTACTTC
- TRBJ2-1 - TRBV5-6 CASSLRGHNEQFF TGTGCCAGCAGCCTCAGGGGCCACAATGAGCAGTTCTTC
few TRBJ1-5 - TRBV30 CAWSAGGRQPQHF TGTGCCTGGAGTGCCGGGGGGAGGCAGCCCCAGCATTTT
once TRBJ2-3 - TRBV5-6 CASSSQLETDTQYF TGTGCCAGCAGCAGCCAGTTGGAAACAGATACGCAGTATTTT
many TRBJ1-2 - TRBV7-2 CASSWRAEGYGYTF TGTGCCAGCAGCTGGAGGGCAGAGGGCTATGGCTACACCTTC
few TRBJ1-2 - TRBV3-1 CASSLPGSSHTF TGTGCCAGCAGCCTCCCTGGGTCCTCCCACACCTTC